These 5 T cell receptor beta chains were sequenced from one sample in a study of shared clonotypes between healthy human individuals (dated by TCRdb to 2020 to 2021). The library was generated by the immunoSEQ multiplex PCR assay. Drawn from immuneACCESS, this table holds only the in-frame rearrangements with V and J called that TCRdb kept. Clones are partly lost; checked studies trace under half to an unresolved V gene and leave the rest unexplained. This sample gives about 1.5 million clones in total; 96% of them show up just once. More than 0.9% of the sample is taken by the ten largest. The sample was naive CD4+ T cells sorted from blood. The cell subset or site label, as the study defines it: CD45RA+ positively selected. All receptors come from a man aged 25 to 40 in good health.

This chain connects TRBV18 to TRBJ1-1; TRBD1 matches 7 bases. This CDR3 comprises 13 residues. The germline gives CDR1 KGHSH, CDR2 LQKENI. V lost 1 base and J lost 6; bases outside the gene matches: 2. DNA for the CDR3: TGTGCCAGCTCACCACTAGACAGGGCTGAAGCTTTCTTT. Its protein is CASSPLDRAEAFF.

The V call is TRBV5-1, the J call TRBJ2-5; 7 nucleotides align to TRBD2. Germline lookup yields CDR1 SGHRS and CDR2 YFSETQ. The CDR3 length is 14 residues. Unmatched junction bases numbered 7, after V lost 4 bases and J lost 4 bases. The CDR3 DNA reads TGCGCCAGCAGCCTGAACGGCGGGAGAGAGACCCAGTACTTC. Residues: CASSLNGGRETQYF.

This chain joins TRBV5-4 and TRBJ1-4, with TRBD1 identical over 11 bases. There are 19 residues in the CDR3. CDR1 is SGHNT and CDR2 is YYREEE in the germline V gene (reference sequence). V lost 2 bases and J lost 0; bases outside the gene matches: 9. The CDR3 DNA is TGTGCCAGCAGCTTCATGGACAGGGGGCTCGGATCAACTAATGAAAAACTGTTTTTT. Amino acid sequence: CASSFMDRGLGSTNEKLFF.

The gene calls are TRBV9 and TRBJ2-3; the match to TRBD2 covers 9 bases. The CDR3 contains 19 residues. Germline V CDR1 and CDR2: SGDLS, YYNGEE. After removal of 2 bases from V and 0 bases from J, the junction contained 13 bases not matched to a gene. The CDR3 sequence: CASSVFSAGGSASTDTQYF. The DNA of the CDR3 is TGTGCCAGCAGCGTCTTTTCGGCGGGAGGGAGCGCTAGCACAGATACGCAGTATTTT. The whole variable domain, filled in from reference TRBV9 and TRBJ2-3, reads DSGVTQTPKHLITATGQRVTLRCSPRSGDLSVYWYQQSLDQGLQFLIQYYNGEERAKGNILERFSAQQFPDLHSELNLSSLELGDSALYFCASSVFSAGGSASTDTQYFGPGTRLTVL.

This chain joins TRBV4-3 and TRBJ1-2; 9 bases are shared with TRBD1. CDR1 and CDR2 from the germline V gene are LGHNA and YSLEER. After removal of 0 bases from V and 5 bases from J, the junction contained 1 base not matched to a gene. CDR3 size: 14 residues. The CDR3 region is CASSQETGGYGYTF. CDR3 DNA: TGCGCCAGCAGCCAAGAGACAGGGGGGTATGGCTACACCTTC.